Below, 9 T cell receptor beta chains from the same sample are listed, as sequenced in a study of T-cell reconstitution after alpha-beta-depleted transplantation in children. Construction of the TCRbeta library involved unique molecular identifiers. TCRdb analysed the PCR reads with MiXCR anew, one entry per CDR3 protein. The table has 90,000 to 130,000 distinct CDR3 sequences, about a tenth seen once. This specimen was PBMCs, taken before TCRalphabeta/CD19-depleted stem cell transplant. Source of these receptors: a boy aged 2-9 years with acute lymphoblastic leukemia, due to receive a stem cell transplant.

The chain employs TRBV5-1 and TRBJ2-1; D uncertain. Trimming took 2 bases from V and 5 from J, leaving 8 bases between them. Germline-derived CDR1 and CDR2 are SGHRS and YFSETQ. The CDR3 sequence is 13 residues long. CDR3 nucleotide sequence: TGCGCCAGCAGCTTACTGGAAAACAATGAGCAGTTCTTC. This sequence encodes CASSLLENNEQFF.

This clonotype was seen ten or more times. The chain combines TRBV12-3 or TRBV12-4 with TRBJ2-3; 7 bases fit TRBD1. V lost 5 bases to trimming and J lost 2 bases; unmatched junction nucleotides: 7. This CDR3 has 15 residues. The CDR3 DNA reads as TGTGCCAGCAGTGCTGACAGGGCAAACACAGATACGCAGTATTTT. This encodes CASSADRANTDTQYF.

This clonotype has only a few counts. The J gene is TRBJ2-1, the V gene TRBV6-5; D gene uncertain. Deletions cut 0 bases from V and 5 bases from J, with 8 bases between. The CDR3 length is 14 residues. Germline CDR1 reads MNHEY; CDR2 reads SVGAGI. CDR3 DNA: TGTGCCAGCAGTTACTCGTTCACCGACAATGAGCAGTTCTTC. Translating gives CASSYSFTDNEQFF.

This chain links TRBV2 with TRBJ2-5; 7 bases match TRBD2. This CDR3 has 14 residues. Germline V gene sequence: CDR1 SNHLY, CDR2 FYNNEI. The V segment lost 4 bases and the J segment 9 bases; nucleotides outside the gene matches: 11. The CDR3 DNA reads TGTGCCAGCAGTGTAGATAGGACTAGGCATCCCCAGTACTTC. The encoded protein is CASSVDRTRHPQYF.

This rearrangement joins TRBV10-3 to TRBJ2-1, with TRBD1 identical over 7 bases. The ends lost 4 bases at V and 6 bases at J; junction bases unmatched: 9. There are 15 residues in the CDR3. Per the germline V gene, CDR1 is ENHRY and CDR2 is SYGVKD. CDR3 coding DNA: TGTGCCATCAGTGGCCGACAGGGACACCCCAATGAGCAGTTCTTC. This codes for CAISGRQGHPNEQFF.

This clonotype was found a few times. The chain carries TRBV5-1 and TRBJ2-2; 11 nucleotides align to TRBD2. The CDR3 extends over 15 amino acids. V was clipped by 4 bases and J by 3 bases; unmatched bases: 2. The germline V gene encodes CDR1 SGHRS and CDR2 YFSETQ. The CDR3 sequence: CASSVLAGDTGELFF. The DNA of the CDR3 is TGCGCCAGCAGCGTACTAGCGGGGGACACCGGGGAGCTGTTTTTT.

In this sample, this clonotype turned up a few times. V gene TRBV9 combines with J gene TRBJ2-7; D may be TRBD2 (6 bases). Germline assignment: CDR1 SGDLS and CDR2 YYNGEE. The CDR3 consists of 14 residues. V shed 4 bases and J shed 7 bases, with 18 bases lying between them. The CDR3 bases are TGTGCCAGCAGCTCTCGGGACTCCCGTAGAGAGCAGTACTTC. This encodes CASSSRDSRREQYF.

V and J are TRBV20-1 and TRBJ2-1; D tentatively reads TRBD1 or TRBD2 (6 bases each). Germline V gene lookup returns CDR1 DFQATT and CDR2 SNEGSKA (reference sequence). The CDR3 totals 13 residues. The V end was cut by 6 bases, the J end by 15 bases, with 24 bases between. The CDR3 region is CSAFKEEGGGAFF. CDR3 bases: TGCAGTGCCTTCAAGGAGGAGGGGGGCGGGGCGTTCTTC.

In its sample, this clonotype was seen a few times. This chain connects TRBV6-2 or TRBV6-3 to TRBJ1-5; D call uncertain. This CDR3 is built from 14 residues. From germline, CDR1 is MNHEY and CDR2 SVGEGT. V lost 2 bases and J lost 3, with 8 bases in between. The CDR3 reads CASSYTGYNQPQHF. The CDR3 coding sequence is TGTGCCAGCAGTTACACGGGATACAATCAGCCCCAGCATTTT.